These 32 T cell receptor beta chains were all obtained from the same sample, sequenced in a study of cytomegalovirus exposure and HLA in healthy donors (dated by TCRdb to 2016 to 2017). Library creation used the immunoSEQ multiplex PCR assay. The multiplex PCR relied on a mix of 60 forward primers for TCR Vbeta segments and 13 reverse primers for TCR Jbeta segments. The immuneACCESS repertoire file appears here via TCRdb, limited to in-frame rearrangements. These files lack a portion of the clones; in checked studies, under half of the deficit traces to unresolved V genes, and the cause of the others is not known. This sample's records show about 51,000 clones. 25% to 30% of the sample lies in the top ten. Sequenced sample: PBMCs. The source of these receptors is a man aged 35 to 55 in good health and CMV-seropositive.

The gene calls are TRBV18 and TRBJ2-7; 8 positions agree with TRBD1. This CDR3 comprises 14 residues. With V trimmed by 5 bases and J by 6 bases, 9 bases remained unmatched. Germline V gene data show CDR1 as KGHSH and CDR2 as LQKENI. CDR3 DNA: TGTGCCAGCTCATCCACCGGGACAGGCAGCGAGCAGTACTTC. Translation: CASSSTGTGSEQYF.

The chain is built from TRBV27 and TRBJ1-2, with 9 bases matching TRBD1. Germline CDR1 and CDR2: MNHEY and SMNVEV (reference sequence). This CDR3 region has 14 residues. J lost 2 bases, V lost 3 bases, and 1 base had no gene match. The CDR3 here is CASSFGTGNYGYTF. The CDR3 nucleotides are TGTGCCAGCAGTTTCGGGACAGGGAACTATGGCTACACCTTC.

This chain uses TRBV30 with TRBJ2-3; TRBD1 is a possible D gene (6 bases). CDR1 GTSNPN and CDR2 SVGIG come from the germline V gene (reference sequence). Trimming removed 8 bases from V and 0 bases from J, with 15 bases in between. The CDR3 has 14 amino acids. DNA of the CDR3: TGTGCCAGCCCCCGGACAGCAAGCACAGATACGCAGTATTTT. Protein: CASPRTASTDTQYF. Looking up the rest from reference TRBV30 and TRBJ2-3 gives the full variable domain: SQTIHQWPATLVQPVGSPLSLECTVEGTSNPNLYWYRQAAGRGLQLLFYSVGIGQISSEVPQNLSASRPQDRQFILSSKKLLLSDSGFYLCASPRTASTDTQYFGPGTRLTVL.

V usage is TRBV7-6 and J usage is TRBJ1-1; the match to TRBD1 covers 9 bases. The J segment lost 1 base and the V segment lost 5 bases, leaving 5 bases of the junction unmatched. This CDR3 has 15 amino acids. Germline CDR1 reads SGHVS; CDR2 reads FNYEAQ. This CDR3 reads CASSVRTGANTEAFF. CDR3 sequence (DNA): TGTGCCAGCAGCGTAAGGACAGGGGCGAACACTGAAGCTTTCTTT.

This chain connects TRBV19 to TRBJ1-1, with 8 bases lining up with TRBD1. V shed 0 bases, J shed 13 bases, and the junction held 19 bases outside the gene matches. Germline assignment: CDR1 LNHDA and CDR2 SQIVND (reference sequence). This CDR3 is built from 17 residues. The CDR3 here is CASSIDLGGRGPAADFF. The CDR3 nucleotides are TGTGCCAGTAGTATAGATCTAGGGGGCAGGGGGCCCGCCGCGGATTTCTTT.

V usage is TRBV15 and J usage is TRBJ2-7, with TRBD1 matching 7 bases. The CDR3 contains 15 residues. Germline V gene sequence: CDR1 LNHNV, CDR2 YYDKDF (reference sequence). Germline trimming cut 0 bases from V and 6 bases from J; bases unmatched to any gene: 8. The CDR3, as DNA: TGTGCCACCAGCAGAGATGCCGGGACAGCCGGCGAGCAGTACTTC. This gives the protein CATSRDAGTAGEQYF.

The CDR3 protein is CASSSRGAPTDTQYF. CDR3 in DNA: TGTGCCAGTAGCTCCCGGGGGGCCCCCACAGATACGCAGTATTTT. The chain recombines TRBV19 with TRBJ2-3; a weak D match, TRBD2 (7 bases). Germline-derived CDR1 and CDR2 are LNHDA and SQIVND (reference sequence). The CDR3 has 15 residues. V was pared by 6 bases and J by 2 bases, with 15 bases between.

This chain joins TRBV2 and TRBJ1-5; a weak D match, TRBD1 (5 bases). This CDR3 spans 15 amino acids. The germline V gene encodes CDR1 SNHLY and CDR2 FYNNEI. Trimming stripped 6 bases from V and 0 bases from J, with 12 bases between. CDR3 DNA: TGTGCCAGCAGGGCTGACAGTTATAGCAATCAGCCCCAGCATTTT. It specifies CASRADSYSNQPQHF. The full variable domain, completed using reference TRBV2 and TRBJ1-5, is EPEVTQTPSHQVTQMGQEVILRCVPISNHLYFYWYRQILGQKVEFLVSFYNNEISEKSEIFDDQFSVERPDGSNFTLKIRSTKLEDSAMYFCASRADSYSNQPQHFGDGTRLSIL.

This rearrangement joins TRBV6-4 to TRBJ2-1; 11 bases fit TRBD1. The germline V gene encodes CDR1 MRHNA and CDR2 SNTAGT. Trimming took 4 bases from V and 8 from J; bases not matched to a gene: 4. There are 14 residues in the CDR3. CDR3 bases: TGTGCCAGCAGTGCCGGGACAGGGGGTGATGAGCAGTTCTTC. This translates into CASSAGTGGDEQFF.

The chain employs TRBV19 and TRBJ2-5; 8 nucleotides match TRBD2. TRBJ2-7 explains the end of the DNA better; the J call may be wrong. The CDR3 spans 14 residues. Germline CDR1 is LNHDA and CDR2 is SQIVND (reference sequence). CDR3 sequence: CASSRSGSSYEQYF. The CDR3 nucleotides read TGTGCCAGTAGCCGGAGCGGGAGCTCCTACGAGCAGTACTTC.

The CDR3 region is CASSVTGGDGETQYF. The CDR3 DNA is TGTGCCAGCAGCGTTACAGGGGGGGACGGAGAGACCCAGTACTTC. The chain links TRBV9 to TRBJ2-5; perhaps TRBD1 as D (8 bases). Trimming took off 2 bases at V and 4 bases at J, with 15 bases between the two ends. The CDR3 is made up of 15 amino acids. The germline gives CDR1 SGDLS, CDR2 YYNGEE. Filled out from reference TRBV9 and TRBJ2-5, the complete variable domain reads DSGVTQTPKHLITATGQRVTLRCSPRSGDLSVYWYQQSLDQGLQFLIQYYNGEERAKGNILERFSAQQFPDLHSELNLSSLELGDSALYFCASSVTGGDGETQYFGPGTRLLVL.

This chain connects TRBV6-6 to TRBJ1-5, with unresolved D. The V end lost 5 bases, the J end lost 4 bases, and 6 bases lay between the germline ends. Looked up from germline, CDR1 is MNHNY and CDR2 is SVGAGI (reference sequence). The CDR3 totals 12 residues. As DNA, the CDR3 is TGTGCCAGCAGTCCCAGTAATCAGCCCCAGCATTTT. Its translation: CASSPSNQPQHF.

The chain combines TRBV28 with TRBJ1-2, with 9 bases aligning to TRBD1. The CDR3 has 16 residues. Germline lookup yields CDR1 MDHEN and CDR2 SYDVKM. V trimming: 5 bases; J trimming: 4 bases; junction bases outside the gene matches: 11. Written as DNA, the CDR3 is TGTGCCAGCAGTCTAGGGGTGAGGACAGGGGCCTATGGCTACACCTTC. It encodes CASSLGVRTGAYGYTF.

The CDR3 loop is CAWRRTGTAGELFF. CDR3 bases: TGTGCCTGGAGAAGGACAGGTACCGCCGGGGAGCTGTTTTTT. V and J are TRBV30 and TRBJ2-2, with TRBD1 identical over 7 bases. Germline CDR1 GTSNPN, CDR2 SVGIG (reference sequence). This CDR3 is 14 amino acids long. V gave up 3 bases and J gave up 6 bases; unmatched junction bases: 7.

CDR3 loop: CASSLDRATEAFF. In DNA form, the CDR3 reads TGTGCCAGCAGTCTCGACAGGGCTACTGAAGCTTTCTTT. The chain has TRBV5-6 and TRBJ1-1; 7 bases fit TRBD1. The CDR3 has 13 amino acids. V lost 5 bases to trimming and J lost 5 bases; unmatched junction nucleotides: 6. The V gene's germline CDR1 is SGHDT and CDR2 YYEEEE.

J is TRBJ1-1 and V is TRBV6-1; 9 positions agree with TRBD1. The CDR3 length is 15 residues. Germline CDR1 is MNHNS and CDR2 is SASEGT. V lost 1 base and J lost 6; bases outside the gene matches: 6. CDR3 DNA sequence: TGTGCCAGCAGTGAAGGGGACAGGGAAAGTGCTGAAGCTTTCTTT. It specifies CASSEGDRESAEAFF.

V is TRBV19 and J is TRBJ2-7; D remains unclear. Germline lookup yields CDR1 LNHDA and CDR2 SQIVND (reference sequence). The V and J ends lost 0 bases and 6 bases respectively, with 9 bases between them. This CDR3 is 13 amino acids long. CDR3 amino acids: CASSIDLPGEQYF. The CDR3 nucleotides are TGTGCCAGTAGTATAGATCTCCCCGGCGAGCAGTACTTC.

V usage is TRBV7-2 and J usage is TRBJ1-1, with D tentatively TRBD1 (6 bases). From germline, CDR1 is SGHTA and CDR2 FQGNSA. With 6 bases removed from V and 1 base from J, the gap between germline ends came to 12 bases. The length of the CDR3 is 14 residues. The CDR3 DNA sequence: TGTGCCAGCAGATTACAGGGAAGGAACACTGAAGCTTTCTTT. It yields the protein CASRLQGRNTEAFF.

The chain links TRBV15 to TRBJ1-5, with D perhaps TRBD1 (5 bases). Germline-derived CDR1 and CDR2 are LNHNV and YYDKDF (reference sequence). Trimming shortened V by 1 base and J by 0 bases, and 13 bases separated the two germline ends. CDR3 length equals 17 residues. Here the CDR3 DNA reads TGTGCCACCAGCAGAGCCCCCCGGGGGTATAGCAATCAGCCCCAGCATTTT. Translation: CATSRAPRGYSNQPQHF. Supplemented by reference TRBV15 and TRBJ1-5, the full variable domain reads DAMVIQNPRYQVTQFGKPVTLSCSQTLNHNVMYWYQQKSSQAPKLLFHYYDKDFNNEADTPDNFQSRRPNTSFCFLDIRSPGLGDTAMYLCATSRAPRGYSNQPQHFGDGTRLSIL.

The rearrangement joins TRBV7-9 to TRBJ2-1, with 8 bases matching TRBD2. The trim removed 5 bases at V and 15 bases at J, leaving 12 bases unmatched. This CDR3 contains 13 residues. In germline, CDR1 is SEHNR, CDR2 FQNEAQ (reference sequence). The CDR3 DNA reads TGTGCCAGCAGCAGGACCGGGACTAGGTTTTGGTTCTTC. This sequence encodes CASSRTGTRFWFF.

The chain couples TRBV6-1 to TRBJ1-3, with D uncertain. This CDR3 spans 15 amino acids. V lost 1 base, J lost 0 bases, and 7 bases lay in between. Germline lookup yields CDR1 MNHNS and CDR2 SASEGT. The CDR3 coding sequence is TGTGCCAGCAGTGAAGGTGCAGGCTCTGGAAACACCATATATTTT. It codes for CASSEGAGSGNTIYF.

This chain joins TRBV18 and TRBJ2-1, with 11 bases lining up with TRBD2. This CDR3 has 15 residues. J was trimmed by 4 bases and V by 1 base; bases with no gene match: 0. CDR1 KGHSH and CDR2 LQKENI come from the germline V gene. CDR3 loop: CASSPLAGGYNEQFF. DNA for the CDR3: TGTGCCAGCTCACCACTAGCGGGGGGGTACAATGAGCAGTTCTTC.

This chain joins TRBV15 and TRBJ2-5; TRBD2 matches at 8 bases. The CDR3 runs 18 residues. The V segment lost 3 bases and the J segment 2 bases; nucleotides outside the gene matches: 14. CDR1 LNHNV and CDR2 YYDKDF come from the germline V gene (reference sequence). The CDR3 loop reads CATSSATTGLGGQETQYF. The DNA for the CDR3 is TGTGCCACCAGCAGCGCTACTACGGGACTAGGCGGACAAGAGACCCAGTACTTC.

V is TRBV7-2 and J is TRBJ1-6; 7 positions match TRBD1. This CDR3 has 14 amino acids. The germline CDR1 and CDR2 sequences are SGHTA and FQGNSA. Losses at the gene ends were 8 bases for V and 7 bases for J; bases not matched to a gene: 8. In DNA form, the CDR3 reads TGTGCCAGCTCCCCGGGACAGTTAAATTCACCCCTCCACTTT. It is translated as CASSPGQLNSPLHF. Filled out from reference TRBV7-2 and TRBJ1-6, the complete variable domain reads GAGVSQSPSNKVTEKGKDVELRCDPISGHTALYWYRQSLGQGLEFLIYFQGNSAPDKSGLPSDRFSAERTGGSVSTLTIQRTQQEDSAVYLCASSPGQLNSPLHFGNGTRLTVT.

This chain uses TRBV30 with TRBJ2-3; TRBD2 matches at 7 bases. Germline CDR1 and CDR2: GTSNPN and SVGIG (reference sequence). The junction had 4 bases not matched to a gene; V was cut back by 1 base and J by 3 bases. The CDR3 totals 14 residues. The CDR3 DNA reads as TGTGCCTGGAGTGGGGGGGAGGGTACAGATACGCAGTATTTT. Translating it yields CAWSGGEGTDTQYF.

The V call is TRBV5-8, the J call TRBJ2-3; D is possibly TRBD2 (6 bases). Germline V gene sequence: CDR1 SGHTS, CDR2 YDEGEE. This CDR3 region has 15 residues. V was clipped by 0 bases and J by 4 bases, with 12 bases between them. CDR3 sequence reads: CASSLVGRIADTQYF. The CDR3 coding sequence is TGTGCCAGCAGCTTGGTCGGGAGAATTGCAGATACGCAGTATTTT. Variable domain in full (rest from reference TRBV5-8 and TRBJ2-3): EAGVTQSPTHLIKTRGQQATLRCSPISGHTSVYWYQQALGLGLQFLLWYDEGEERNRGNFPPRFSGRQFPNYSSELNVNALELEDSALYLCASSLVGRIADTQYFGPGTRLTVL.

This chain connects TRBV9 to TRBJ1-1; 8 nucleotides agree with TRBD1. The CDR3 has 17 amino acids. The V gene end was trimmed by 0 bases and the J gene end by 4 bases; junction bases not matched to a gene: 11. Germline CDR1 reads SGDLS; CDR2 reads YYNGEE. In DNA, the CDR3 is TGTGCCAGCAGCGTAGGGGTGGGCAGGGGGCTGATCACTGAAGCTTTCTTT. Translation gives CASSVGVGRGLITEAFF. Together with reference TRBV9 and TRBJ1-1, the CDR3 gives the full variable domain: DSGVTQTPKHLITATGQRVTLRCSPRSGDLSVYWYQQSLDQGLQFLIQYYNGEERAKGNILERFSAQQFPDLHSELNLSSLELGDSALYFCASSVGVGRGLITEAFFGQGTRLTVV.

The genes are TRBV6-1 and TRBJ2-3; TRBD2 is a possible D gene (5 bases). V lost 0 bases and J 1 base, leaving 5 bases between the germline ends. Germline V CDR1 and CDR2: MNHNS, SASEGT. CDR3 length equals 14 residues. This CDR3 is CASSEASGTDTQYF. In DNA form, the CDR3 reads TGTGCCAGCAGTGAAGCTAGCGGCACAGATACGCAGTATTTT.

The chain combines TRBV6-4 with TRBJ2-3, with D possibly TRBD2 on 6 matching bases. V was shortened by 3 bases and J by 1 base, with 14 bases between the two germline ends. This CDR3 is 16 amino acids long. Germline assignment: CDR1 MRHNA and CDR2 SNTAGT. The CDR3 DNA sequence: TGTGCCAGCAGTGAGGGAGGCGGGACTGGCACAGATACGCAGTATTTT. It yields the protein CASSEGGGTGTDTQYF.

The chain carries TRBV29-1 and TRBJ1-2; a possible D gene is TRBD1 (6 bases). CDR3 length: 12 residues. The germline V gene has CDR1 SQVTM and CDR2 ANQGSEA. Trimming cost V 0 bases and J 7 bases, with 9 bases left between them. CDR3 protein: CSVEEGARGYTF. Written as DNA, the CDR3 is TGCAGCGTTGAAGAGGGGGCCCGTGGCTACACCTTC. The whole variable domain, remainder taken from reference TRBV29-1 and TRBJ1-2, is SAVISQKPSRDICQRGTSLTIQCQVDSQVTMMFWYRQQPGQSLTLIATANQGSEATYESGFVIDKFPISRPNLTFSTLTVSNMSPEDSSIYLCSVEEGARGYTFGSGTRLTVV.

This chain joins TRBV7-3 and TRBJ2-2; D gene uncertain. V was pared by 3 bases and J by 1 base, with 9 bases between. Germline-derived CDR1 and CDR2 are SGHTA and FQGTGA. This CDR3 is built from 15 residues. CDR3 coding DNA: TGTGCCAGCAGCTTGATGGGCCTGAACACCGGGGAGCTGTTTTTT. Translation: CASSLMGLNTGELFF. Full variable domain (remainder filled in from reference TRBV7-3 and TRBJ2-2): GAGVSQTPSNKVTEKGKYVELRCDPISGHTALYWYRQSLGQGPEFLIYFQGTGAADDSGLPNDRFFAVRPEGSVSTLKIQRTERGDSAVYLCASSLMGLNTGELFFGEGSRLTVL.

The gene calls are TRBV6-5 and TRBJ2-1; 9 bases are a match to TRBD1. J gave up 6 bases and V 0 bases, and 3 bases lay outside the gene matches. Germline lookup yields CDR1 MNHEY and CDR2 SVGAGI. This CDR3 has 15 residues. CDR3 in amino acids: CASSYSGTGRNEQFF. CDR3 nucleotide sequence: TGTGCCAGCAGTTACTCCGGGACAGGGCGCAATGAGCAGTTCTTC.